This T cell receptor (beta chain) was captured by sequencing in a study of blood T cells in healthy people across ages. Broader study findings: Samples with more naive T cells showed higher observed beta diversity. Significant beta diversity loss was already apparent by age approximately 37, declining roughly linearly.

Germline V gene data show CDR1 as SGHKS and CDR2 as YYEKEE (reference sequence). This CDR3 is built from 16 residues. The trim removed 0 bases at V and 3 bases at J, leaving 4 bases unmatched. PCR was performed a second time for roughly 6 to 12 cycles using a sample-barcoded 5' primer and a J-beta primer mix. TCRdb ran MiXCR on the 5' RACE reads and lists one entry per CDR3 protein. Here the sample spans about 590,000 distinct CDR3 sequences, approximately 30% being singletons. This clonotype was observed many times. As yet, its antigen is unknown. Each donor had about 10 milliliters of peripheral blood drawn. Total RNA, at least 6 micrograms per sample, came from PBMCs.

The clonotype originates from an elderly woman in good health. The J gene is TRBJ2-3, the V gene TRBV5-5, with TRBD1 matching over 10 bases. The sample was blood. CDR3 nucleotide sequence: TGTGCCAGCAGCTTGGACCGGGACAGGGGAACAGATACGCAGTATTTT. This codes for CASSLDRDRGTDTQYF.